The T cell receptor beta chain described here comes from a study of CXCR3-negative and CXCR3-positive naive CD8 T cells. Across the study: Across all libraries, TRB reads numbered some 140 million, with about 1.5 +/- 0.3 million in each library.

As concerns this clonotype: Its antigen is not known.

Study-level findings and limits: Fresh PBMCs went into most assays, and CXCR3 expression partly declined after cryopreservation. Researchers report that CXCR3-positive naive cells carry more hydrophobic TRB CDR3s than CXCR3-negative naive cells.

UMI labels and 5' RACE were used to prepare the TRB cDNA libraries. TCRdb re-called the 5' RACE reads and shows each CDR3 protein once, DNA omitted. This sample contains about 140,000 distinct CDR3 sequences. The sorting of each CD8+ T cell subset was done in triplicate, at 250,000 to 300,000 cells each. The CD45RO-CCR7+CD27+CD95- phenotype denoted naive CD8+ T cells. Germline V CDR1 and CDR2: MDHEN, SYDVKM. The CDR3 totals 14 residues. This sequence joins TRBV28 and TRBJ1-6; the D call of TRBD1 rests on TCRdb alone, since no DNA is present to check it. The source material was naive CXCR3+ CD8+ T cells from blood. Sample subset: CD45RO-CCR7+CD27+CD95- naive CD8+ T cells expressing CXCR3 (TNR3+). This clonotype originated in a human donor in good health. Some clones in this sample may be carry-over from other donors' samples. CDR3: CASTWGIANSPLHF. The full variable domain, rest sourced from reference TRBV28 and TRBJ1-6, is DVKVTQSSRYLVKRTGEKVFLECVQDMDHENMFWYRQDPGLGLRLIYFSYDVKMKEKGDIPEGYSVSREKKERFSLILESASTNQTSMYLCASTWGIANSPLHFGNGTRLTVT.